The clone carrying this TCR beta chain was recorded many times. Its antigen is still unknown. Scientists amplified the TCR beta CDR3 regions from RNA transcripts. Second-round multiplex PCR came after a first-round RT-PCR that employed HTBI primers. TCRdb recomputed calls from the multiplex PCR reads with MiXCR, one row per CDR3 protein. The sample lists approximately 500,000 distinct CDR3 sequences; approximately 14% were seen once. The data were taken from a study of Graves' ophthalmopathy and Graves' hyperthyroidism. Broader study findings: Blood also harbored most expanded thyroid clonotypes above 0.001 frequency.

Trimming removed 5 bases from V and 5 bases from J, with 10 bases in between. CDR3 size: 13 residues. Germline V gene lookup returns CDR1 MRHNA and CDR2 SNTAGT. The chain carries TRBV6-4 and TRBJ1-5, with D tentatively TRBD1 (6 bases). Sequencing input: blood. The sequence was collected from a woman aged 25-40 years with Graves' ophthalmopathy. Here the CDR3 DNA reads TGTGCCAGCAGTCCGGACAGCCATCAGCCCCAGCATTTT. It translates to CASSPDSHQPQHF.